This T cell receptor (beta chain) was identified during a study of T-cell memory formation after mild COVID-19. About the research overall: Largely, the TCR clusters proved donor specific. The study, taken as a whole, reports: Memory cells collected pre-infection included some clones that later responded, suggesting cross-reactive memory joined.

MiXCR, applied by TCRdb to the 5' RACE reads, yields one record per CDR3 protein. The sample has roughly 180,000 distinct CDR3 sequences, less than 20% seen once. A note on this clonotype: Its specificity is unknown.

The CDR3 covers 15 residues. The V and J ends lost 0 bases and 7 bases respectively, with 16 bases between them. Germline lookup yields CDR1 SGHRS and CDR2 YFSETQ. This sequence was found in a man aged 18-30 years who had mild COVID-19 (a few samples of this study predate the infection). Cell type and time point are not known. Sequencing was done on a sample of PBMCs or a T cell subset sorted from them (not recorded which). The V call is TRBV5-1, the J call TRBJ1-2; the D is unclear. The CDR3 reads CASSLEVARSGGYTF. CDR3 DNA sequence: TGCGCCAGCAGCTTGGAGGTAGCCCGTTCTGGTGGCTACACCTTC.